The 15 T cell receptor beta chains listed next were all sequenced from one sample in a study of radiotherapy plus CTLA-4 blockade in lung cancer. Method: immunoSEQ multiplex PCR; TCRdb's copy keeps in-frame clones and lacks some. Found here are roughly 71,000 clones, 78% of them singletons; the top ten hold less than 7.5%. The input for sequencing was peripheral blood, taken from a patient treated with radiotherapy plus ipilimumab. Every receptor here comes from a human donor with non-small cell lung cancer who had a complete response to radiotherapy plus ipilimumab.

The chain couples TRBV6-5 to TRBJ1-1, with a possible D match to TRBD1 (5 bases). CDR3 size: 15 residues. Germline values: CDR1 MNHEY, CDR2 SVGAGI. Trimming cost V 0 bases and J 3 bases, with 11 bases left between them. The DNA for the CDR3 is TGTGCCAGCAGTTACTCGGCGGGGGTGTACACTGAAGCTTTCTTT. Translated, it gives CASSYSAGVYTEAFF.

V and J are TRBV28 and TRBJ1-3; maybe TRBD1 (6 bases). There are 15 residues in the CDR3. Germline assignment: CDR1 MDHEN and CDR2 SYDVKM. V lost 6 bases to trimming and J lost 7 bases, with 19 bases between them. The CDR3 nucleotides read TGTGCCAGCAGACCGGACAGTGCACTGGGGAACACCATATATTTT. Amino acid sequence: CASRPDSALGNTIYF.

This sequence joins TRBV6-5 and TRBJ1-1; no definite D call. Germline assignment: CDR1 MNHEY and CDR2 SVGAGI. V was shortened by 6 bases and J by 1 base, with 12 bases between the two germline ends. The CDR3 runs to 14 residues. The DNA of the CDR3 is TGTGCCAGCAGGATGAGGTCTGGGAACACTGAAGCTTTCTTT. Translating it yields CASRMRSGNTEAFF.

CDR3 protein: CASSEGLNTEAFF. The CDR3 coding sequence is TGTGCCAGCAGTGAAGGGCTGAACACTGAAGCTTTCTTT. The rearrangement uses TRBV2 and TRBJ1-1; the D is unclear. Trimming shortened V by 1 base and J by 0 bases, and 3 bases separated the two germline ends. Germline loops: CDR1 SNHLY, CDR2 FYNNEI. This CDR3 spans 13 amino acids.

Judged by abundance, this clone is medium-sized. The chain uses TRBV5-6 and TRBJ2-7; D not resolved. V shed 0 bases and J shed 4 bases, with 5 bases lying between them. Germline V gene data show CDR1 as SGHDT and CDR2 as YYEEEE. The CDR3 sequence is 12 residues long. DNA for the CDR3: TGTGCCAGCAGCTTGGTTGGGTACGAGCAGTACTTC. As protein: CASSLVGYEQYF. Full variable domain (rest looked up from reference TRBV5-6 and TRBJ2-7): DAGVTQSPTHLIKTRGQQVTLRCSPKSGHDTVSWYQQALGQGPQFIFQYYEEEERQRGNFPDRFSGHQFPNYSSELNVNALLLGDSALYLCASSLVGYEQYFGPGTRLTVT.

J is TRBJ2-5 and V is TRBV6-1; no clear D. With 8 bases removed from V and 4 bases from J, the gap between germline ends came to 8 bases. The CDR3 runs to 11 residues. CDR1 and CDR2 (germline): MNHNS, SASEGT. CDR3 coding DNA: TGTGCCAGCTACGACGGAGAGACCCAGTACTTC. It specifies CASYDGETQYF.

The J gene is TRBJ1-3, the V gene TRBV19; D may be TRBD1 (5 bases). Germline V CDR1 and CDR2: LNHDA, SQIVND (reference sequence). The CDR3 is 15 amino acids. V dropped 4 bases and J dropped 8 bases, with 18 bases sitting between them. CDR3 amino acids: CASSTAGRALDTIYF. The CDR3 nucleotides read TGTGCCAGTAGTACGGCAGGGAGAGCCCTGGACACCATATATTTT.

This clone has a single count. The chain employs TRBV19 and TRBJ1-5; 8 bases are a match to TRBD1. The CDR3 runs to 16 residues. The V and J ends lost 3 bases and 3 bases, in that order; junction bases with no gene match: 7. In germline, CDR1 is LNHDA, CDR2 SQIVND (reference sequence). The CDR3 bases are TGTGCCAGTAGTATCTCTCGGACAGGGTTCAATCAGCCCCAGCATTTT. Protein sequence: CASSISRTGFNQPQHF.

The V gene is TRBV30, the J gene TRBJ2-5, with 9 bases fitting TRBD2. The CDR3 consists of 16 residues. Germline-derived CDR1 and CDR2 are GTSNPN and SVGIG (reference sequence). The J segment lost 5 bases and the V segment lost 5 bases, leaving 15 bases of the junction unmatched. CDR3 DNA sequence: TGTGCCTGGCGGAGAAGGGCTAGCGGGACGGGGGAGACCCAGTACTTC. The encoded protein is CAWRRRASGTGETQYF.

V usage is TRBV7-9 and J usage is TRBJ2-7; possibly TRBD1 or TRBD2 for D (5 bases each). Trimming removed 5 bases at V and 3 bases at J, with 14 bases between. Germline-derived CDR1 and CDR2 are SEHNR and FQNEAQ (reference sequence). The CDR3 runs to 14 residues. The CDR3 region has the DNA TGTGCCAGCAGCACCACCGGGACCCACTACGAGCAGTACGTC. Translating gives CASSTTGTHYEQYV.

The chain links TRBV29-1 to TRBJ1-1, with 9 bases matching TRBD1. Per the germline V gene, CDR1 is SQVTM and CDR2 is ANQGSEA. The CDR3 is 13 residues long. CDR3 amino acids: CSGTGGDVTEAFF. CDR3 coding DNA: TGCAGTGGTACAGGGGGCGATGTCACTGAAGCTTTCTTT.

This sequence joins TRBV19 and TRBJ2-5; 10 bases match TRBD2. V was clipped by 1 base and J by 4 bases; unmatched bases: 3. The germline gives CDR1 LNHDA, CDR2 SQIVND (reference sequence). The CDR3 loop spans 15 amino acids. The CDR3 loop is CASSIASGSGETQYF. CDR3 coding DNA: TGTGCCAGTAGTATAGCTAGCGGGAGTGGAGAGACCCAGTACTTC.

This chain connects TRBV18 to TRBJ2-3; tentative D call: TRBD2 (7 bases). This CDR3 has 15 amino acids. Per the germline V gene, CDR1 is KGHSH and CDR2 is LQKENI. Trimming left V 6 bases short and J 2 bases short, with 15 bases between. This CDR3 is CASSPGGGLTDTQYF. In nucleotides, the CDR3 is TGTGCCAGCTCCCCTGGCGGGGGCCTCACAGATACGCAGTATTTT.

The chain is built from TRBV5-1 and TRBJ2-1, with 9 bases fitting TRBD2. This CDR3 spans 15 amino acids. In germline, CDR1 is SGHRS, CDR2 YFSETQ. Unmatched junction bases numbered 2, after V lost 0 bases and J lost 4 bases. Written as DNA, the CDR3 is TGCGCCAGCAGCTTGGGGACTAGCGATTACAATGAGCAGTTCTTC. Protein sequence: CASSLGTSDYNEQFF. Combining the CDR3 with reference TRBV5-1 and TRBJ2-1 gives the whole variable domain KAGVTQTPRYLIKTRGQQVTLSCSPISGHRSVSWYQQTPGQGLQFLFEYFSETQRNKGNFPGRFSGRQFSNSRSEMNVSTLELGDSALYLCASSLGTSDYNEQFFGPGTRLTVL.

This clone showed up just a few times. V usage is TRBV14 and J usage is TRBJ2-1; TRBD2 matches 9 bases. V trimming: 0 bases; J trimming: 4 bases; junction bases outside the gene matches: 13. Germline CDR1 reads SGHDN; CDR2 reads FVKESK. The CDR3 runs 19 residues. The CDR3 region has the DNA TGTGCCAGCAGCCAAGATAGGCGGGCGGGAGGGCCGCGTTACAATGAGCAGTTCTTC. Its translation: CASSQDRRAGGPRYNEQFF.